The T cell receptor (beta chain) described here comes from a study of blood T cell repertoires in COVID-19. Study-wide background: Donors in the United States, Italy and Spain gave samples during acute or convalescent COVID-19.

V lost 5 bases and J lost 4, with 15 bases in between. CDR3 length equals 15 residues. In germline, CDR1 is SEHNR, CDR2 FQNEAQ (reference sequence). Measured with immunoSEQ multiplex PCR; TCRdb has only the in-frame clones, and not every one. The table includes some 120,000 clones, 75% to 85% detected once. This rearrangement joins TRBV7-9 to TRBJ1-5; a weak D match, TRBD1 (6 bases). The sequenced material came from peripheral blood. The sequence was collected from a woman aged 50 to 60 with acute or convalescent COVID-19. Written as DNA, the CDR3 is TGTGCCAGCAGCCTCCACTCAGGGGAGAATCAGCCCCAGCATTTT. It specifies CASSLHSGENQPQHF.